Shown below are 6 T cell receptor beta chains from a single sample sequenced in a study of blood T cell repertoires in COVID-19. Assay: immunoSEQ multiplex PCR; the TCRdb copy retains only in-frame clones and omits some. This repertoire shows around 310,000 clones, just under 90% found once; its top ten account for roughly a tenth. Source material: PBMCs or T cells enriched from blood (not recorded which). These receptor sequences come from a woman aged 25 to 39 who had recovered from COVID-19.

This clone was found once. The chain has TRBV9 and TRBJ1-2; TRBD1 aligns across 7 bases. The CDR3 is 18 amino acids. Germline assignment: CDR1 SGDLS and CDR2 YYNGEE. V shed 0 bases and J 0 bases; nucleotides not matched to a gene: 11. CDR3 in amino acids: CASSVGTSTGQTNYGYTF. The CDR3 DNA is TGTGCCAGCAGCGTAGGAACCTCGACAGGGCAAACTAACTATGGCTACACCTTC.

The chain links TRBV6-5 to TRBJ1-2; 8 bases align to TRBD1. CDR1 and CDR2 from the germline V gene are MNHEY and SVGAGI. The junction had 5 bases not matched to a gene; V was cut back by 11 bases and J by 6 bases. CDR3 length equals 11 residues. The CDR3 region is CAGTGGNGYTF. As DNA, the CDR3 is TGTGCCGGCACAGGGGGAAATGGCTACACCTTC.

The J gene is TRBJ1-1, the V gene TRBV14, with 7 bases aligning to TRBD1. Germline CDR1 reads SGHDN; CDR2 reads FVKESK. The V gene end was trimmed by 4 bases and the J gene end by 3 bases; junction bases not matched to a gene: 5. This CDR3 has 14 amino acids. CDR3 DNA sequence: TGTGCCAGCAGCCTGACAGGGTACGACACTGAAGCTTTCTTT. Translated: CASSLTGYDTEAFF.

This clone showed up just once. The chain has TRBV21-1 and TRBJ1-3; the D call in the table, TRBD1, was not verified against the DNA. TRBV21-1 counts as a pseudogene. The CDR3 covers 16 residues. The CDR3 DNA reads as TGTGCCAGCAGCAAAGATGGCAGGGCGTCTGGAAACACCATATATTTT. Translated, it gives CASSKDGRASGNTIYF.

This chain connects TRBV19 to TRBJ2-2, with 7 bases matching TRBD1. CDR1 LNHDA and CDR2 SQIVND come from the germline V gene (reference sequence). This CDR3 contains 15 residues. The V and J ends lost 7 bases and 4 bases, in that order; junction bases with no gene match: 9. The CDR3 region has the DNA TGTGCCAGTACCCTACAGGGGACACCCACCGGGGAGCTGTTTTTT. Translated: CASTLQGTPTGELFF.

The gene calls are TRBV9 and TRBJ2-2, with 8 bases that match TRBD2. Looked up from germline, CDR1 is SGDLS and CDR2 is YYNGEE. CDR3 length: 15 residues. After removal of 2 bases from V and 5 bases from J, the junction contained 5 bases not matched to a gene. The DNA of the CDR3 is TGTGCCAGCAGCGTTCTGATAGCGGGAACCGGGGAGCTGTTTTTT. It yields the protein CASSVLIAGTGELFF.